The clone carrying this T cell receptor beta chain came up a few times. The antigen is unknown. TCR beta cDNA libraries included unique molecular identifiers. TCRdb independently ran MiXCR on the PCR reads; one entry per CDR3 protein. The table lists roughly 580,000 distinct CDR3 sequences, about 44% of them singletons. This specimen comes from a study of post-analysis software for immune sequencing data. Study-wide background: As for disease course, relapsing-remitting, secondary progressive and progressive-relapsing multiple sclerosis were all included.

General study points: Strong same-batch co-clustering of samples appeared with F measure clustering. Patients had higher frequencies than controls of four to six TRBV segments, including TRBV5-6, TRBV5-1 and TRBV20-1. Diversity measured as normalized Chao1 was significantly lower in multiple sclerosis patients than in controls.

V gave up 8 bases and J gave up 4 bases, with 12 bases separating them. Germline V gene lookup returns CDR1 MNHEY and CDR2 SMNVEV (reference sequence). There are 12 residues in the CDR3. The TCR originated in a girl aged 5-17 years with multiple sclerosis. Input material: blood. The rearrangement uses TRBV27 and TRBJ2-7; tentative D call: TRBD1 (6 bases). Here the CDR3 reads CASGYQGYEQYF. DNA for the CDR3: TGTGCCAGCGGGTACCAGGGGTACGAGCAGTACTTC.